The 15 T cell receptor beta chains reported below all come from one sample, sequenced in a study of T cell repertoires in cytomegalovirus infection (dated by TCRdb to the late 2010s). What these receptors recognize is not known. Sequencing instrument: Illumina HiSeq 1500. TCRdb took the public reads, trimmed them with fastp at Q25, ran MiXCR for clone calling and kept in-frame beta chains. Merged by CDR3 protein, the rows form single entries marked with the most common genes and DNA. A total of about 340,000 distinct CDR3 sequences appear in this sample, 25% to 30% of them only once. 15% to 20% of the sample is held by the ten biggest clonotypes. According to the study, the label for this sample's treatment or condition signals: in vitro stimulation with specific CMV peptide epitopes to enrich CMV-specific T cells. Sequenced material: cultured PBMCs, taken from culture after CMV antigen stimulation. The receptors stem from a human donor in good health (CMV status not recorded). Some clones in this sample may be carry-over from other donors' samples.

This clonotype came up a few times. The chain combines TRBV7-9 with TRBJ1-2; maybe TRBD1 (6 bases). Germline CDR1 SEHNR, CDR2 FQNEAQ (reference sequence). Between the trimmed V and J ends, which lost 1 base and 7 bases, there was a span of 13 bases. The CDR3 runs to 14 residues. This CDR3 reads CASSLEGEGSGYTF. In DNA form, the CDR3 reads TGTGCCAGCAGCTTAGAGGGGGAGGGTTCTGGCTACACCTTC.

CDR3 in amino acids: CASRSLTSGESNEQFF. The CDR3 DNA sequence: TGTGCCAGCAGGAGTTTGACTAGCGGGGAGTCGAATGAGCAGTTCTTC. The chain joins TRBV12-3 or TRBV12-4 to TRBJ2-1, with 11 bases aligning to TRBD2. The ends lost 6 bases at V and 7 bases at J; junction bases unmatched: 11. This CDR3 has 16 amino acids.

The chain couples TRBV4-2 to TRBJ1-5; a weak D match, TRBD1 (5 bases). The CDR3 has 16 amino acids. Trimming stripped 0 bases from V and 3 bases from J, with 12 bases between. CDR1 and CDR2 from the germline V gene are LGHNA and YNFKEQ. CDR3 DNA sequence: TGTGCCAGCAGCCAAGACAGGGCGGTGATCAATCAGCCCCAGCATTTT. Translated, it gives CASSQDRAVINQPQHF.

The chain uses TRBV12-3 or TRBV12-4 and TRBJ2-1; the D is unclear. There are 14 residues in the CDR3. Trimming removed 7 bases from V and 5 bases from J, with 15 bases in between. This chain's CDR3 is CASTLSNADNEQFF. CDR3 in DNA: TGTGCCAGCACTCTCTCAAACGCCGACAATGAGCAGTTCTTC.

The rearrangement links TRBV7-6 to TRBJ2-2, with D possibly being TRBD1 (5 bases). The CDR3 has 13 residues. V lost 1 base and J 8 bases, leaving 8 bases between the germline ends. The germline gives CDR1 SGHVS, CDR2 FNYEAQ. Written as DNA, the CDR3 is TGTGCCAGCAGCTTAGGGGGCGGTGGGGAGCTGTTTTTT. This codes for CASSLGGGGELFF.

The V gene is TRBV7-2, the J gene TRBJ2-2; 7 bases are a match to TRBD1. CDR3 length equals 15 residues. CDR1 and CDR2 (germline): SGHTA, FQGNSA. V was pared by 3 bases and J by 7 bases, with 8 bases of the junction left unmatched. The DNA for the CDR3 is TGTGCCAGCAGCTTGAGTCAGGGGGTTATCGGGGAGCTGTTTTTT. Protein sequence: CASSLSQGVIGELFF.

This sequence joins TRBV19 and TRBJ1-4; 9 nucleotides align to TRBD1. Germline V lookup: CDR1 LNHDA, CDR2 SQIVND (reference sequence). V shed 7 bases and J 7 bases; nucleotides not matched to a gene: 10. The CDR3 is 15 residues long. CDR3 nucleotide sequence: TGTGCCAGTACCAAAGGGGACAGGGTCCCTGAAAAACTGTTTTTT. Protein product: CASTKGDRVPEKLFF.

This clonotype was observed a few times. The V call is TRBV3-1, the J call TRBJ2-1; D is unclear. The V gene lost 0 bases and the J gene lost 12 bases, with 9 bases spanning the gap. This CDR3 has 12 amino acids. From germline, CDR1 is LGHDT and CDR2 YNNKEL (reference sequence). The CDR3 region is CASSQDRVLQFF. CDR3 sequence (DNA): TGTGCCAGCAGCCAAGACAGAGTATTGCAGTTCTTC.

The gene calls are TRBV6-1 and TRBJ1-1; tentatively, D is TRBD1 (6 bases). V was trimmed by 4 bases and J by 4 bases, leaving 16 bases between them. CDR3 size: 15 residues. The V gene's germline CDR1 is MNHNS and CDR2 SASEGT. CDR3 sequence reads: CASSGRGGGLTEAFF. CDR3 sequence (DNA): TGTGCCAGCAGTGGACGAGGGGGGGGTCTCACTGAAGCTTTCTTT.

The V gene is TRBV7-2, the J gene TRBJ1-2; TRBD1 is a possible D gene (5 bases). Germline loops: CDR1 SGHTA, CDR2 FQGNSA. The CDR3 sequence is 14 residues long. V lost 4 bases, J lost 5 bases, and 14 bases lay in between. The CDR3 protein is CASSSDGGGYGYTF. CDR3 bases: TGTGCCAGCAGCTCCGACGGGGGGGGTTATGGCTACACCTTC.

The V and J genes are TRBV7-6 and TRBJ2-3, with 10 bases identical to TRBD2. The CDR3 consists of 14 residues. J was trimmed by 4 bases and V by 5 bases; bases with no gene match: 3. Germline assignment: CDR1 SGHVS and CDR2 FNYEAQ. CDR3 region: CASSMSGGADTQYF. The DNA for the CDR3 is TGTGCCAGCAGCATGAGCGGGGGGGCAGATACGCAGTATTTT.

This clonotype was picked up a small number of times. The chain employs TRBV6-5 and TRBJ1-2; D is possibly TRBD1 (6 bases). The CDR3 length is 13 residues. Germline CDR1 MNHEY, CDR2 SVGAGI. V shed 6 bases and J shed 2 bases, with 10 bases lying between them. CDR3 sequence (DNA): TGTGCCAGCAGAAATACAGGGAACTATGGCTACACCTTC. This encodes CASRNTGNYGYTF.

The rearrangement uses TRBV7-3 and TRBJ2-5; 7 bases match TRBD1. Trimming took 3 bases from V and 5 from J; bases not matched to a gene: 9. CDR3 length: 15 residues. Looked up from germline, CDR1 is SGHTA and CDR2 is FQGTGA. CDR3 residues: CASSLTGILEETQYF. Here the CDR3 DNA reads TGTGCCAGCAGCTTGACAGGGATCCTTGAGGAGACCCAGTACTTC.

There are a few counts of this clonotype. This chain joins TRBV10-3 and TRBJ2-7; 10 bases map to TRBD1. This CDR3 is 15 amino acids long. Germline V gene sequence: CDR1 ENHRY, CDR2 SYGVKD. V shed 1 base, J shed 2 bases, and the junction held 2 bases outside the gene matches. CDR3 residues: CAISEFGTGAYEQYF. In DNA, the CDR3 is TGTGCCATCAGTGAGTTCGGGACAGGGGCCTACGAGCAGTACTTC.

This clonotype appeared a few times. The chain joins TRBV3-1 to TRBJ2-2; D is possibly TRBD2 (6 bases). The CDR3 contains 17 residues. Germline V gives CDR1 LGHDT, CDR2 YNNKEL (reference sequence). V lost 2 bases, J lost 7 bases, and 20 bases lay in between. This CDR3 reads CASSQSGWRVSGGELFF. The CDR3 nucleotides read TGTGCCAGCAGCCAATCGGGGTGGAGGGTCAGCGGCGGGGAGCTGTTTTTT.